This TCR beta chain is drawn from a study of cytomegalovirus exposure and HLA in healthy donors (dated by TCRdb to about 2017). Describing the broader study: An earlier analysis of 550 to 700 of the donors reported 250 to 300 Gb of sequence data and some 100 million unique TCR beta sequences from about 180 million T cells. About 280 gigabases of sequencing data and around 87 million unique TCR sequences were included in an early release covering roughly 600 HLA-typed donors. Of the roughly 400 genotyped donors, less than 90% were placed in the genetic ancestry cluster associated with self-reported Caucasian donors. The study aimed to test whether signatures of past pathogen exposure could be identified by cataloging public T cell receptors. The study used immunosequencing to profile the T cell repertoires of several hundred subjects and linked those repertoires to cytomegalovirus serostatus. Along with the approximately 700-subject first cohort, a separate validation cohort of roughly 110 different subjects was used. To predict cytomegalovirus infection status, the study brought together high-throughput TCR immunosequencing, statistical association of individual TCRs with disease status, and machine learning. To study patterns of TCR occurrence, a later analysis re-analyzed previously published TCR beta repertoires from several hundred donors and added high-resolution HLA genotyping. Rather than using new phenotypic data, the later analysis identified candidate immune exposures from TCR beta sequences and from how often those sequences occurred across donors. An earlier analysis of around 640 of the donors used high-throughput TCR beta sequencing to judge whether each TCR beta V gene segment behaved as functional or pseudogenic. Alongside the repertoire data, information on donor age, sex, ethnicity and CMV serostatus was compiled. A later genetic analysis used genome-wide SNP genotypes for about three fifths of the 666 donors, treating that subset as a discovery cohort. All discovery cohort repertoires had been generated on a single sequencing platform. HLA typing included class I and class II loci at four-digit resolution. The number of donors typed differed by locus, with about 629-630 for A, B, C, DRB1 and DQB1, about 500 for DQA1, about 610 for DPA1, and over 400 for DPB1. About five DR-DQ haplotypes were handled as single units for association and clustering because linkage in the cohort was strong. Among some 400 genotyped donors of the cohort, an average of roughly 230,000 unique TCR beta nucleotide sequences was sequenced per donor, of which roughly 18% were non-productive.

The cohort consisted of fewer than 700 healthy bone marrow donors. Cohort members were all nominally healthy when sampled, although unrecorded immune exposures were likely present. The donor tested CMV seronegative, placing the donor among the 350 or so seronegative members of the cohort. A peripheral blood sample was collected from each donor, and TCR beta sequencing was performed on peripheral blood mononuclear cells. Genomic DNA was extracted from the blood cell samples with the Qiagen DNeasy Blood Extraction Kit. Library preparation employed the immunoSEQ multiplex PCR assay. For the multiplex PCR, a mixture combining 60 forward primers for TCR Vbeta segments and 13 reverse primers for TCR Jbeta segments was used. Amplification of the CDR3 region of rearranged TCR beta genes was performed with a multiplex PCR assay on genomic DNA. Amplified TCR beta libraries were sequenced as 87-base-pair reads on the Illumina HiSeq System. The original pipeline was this. In a later analysis, 80 million or so unique TCR beta chains were counted across the approximately 620 repertoires, and approximately 9.9 million of these chains were shared by at least two donors. Raw reads were error-corrected and collapsed into unique sequences by a nearest-neighbor algorithm in which closely related sequences were merged to remove PCR and sequencing errors. Alignment of CDR3 sequences to IMGT reference sequences was used to assign V, D and J gene segments. For a sequence to be retained, a match of at least six nucleotides to both a V gene segment and a J gene segment was required. A rearrangement counted as productive if the CDR3 had no stop codons and remained in frame with V and J, and every other rearrangement counted as non-productive. Following IMGT convention, CDR3 was defined as the stretch from the second conserved V-encoded cysteine to the conserved J-encoded phenylalanine. Sequences without an unambiguous match to a single V gene segment were excluded from the earlier analysis of a few hundred of the donors. An earlier analysis of several hundred of the donors called V segments functional above 56.7% productive rearrangements and segregating when the between-donor standard deviation exceeded 5%. A statistical classification framework was built to diagnose cytomegalovirus status from the catalog of TCR beta chain sequences. In a later analysis, V and J genes were assigned by comparing TCR nucleotide sequences against IMGT/GENE-DB human TR gene sequences. Using the TCRdist pipeline, a later analysis assigned CDR3 sequences along with most-parsimonious VDJ recombination scenarios. In a later analysis, each TCR beta chain was defined by its CDR3 amino acid sequence together with its V-gene family, and reads without a unique V-gene family were excluded. As a way to deal with suspected cross-contamination and a sequencing artifact, a later analysis dropped roughly 620 nucleotide sequences that were highly shared and had low generation probability. In a later analysis, a clonal expansion index for each public chain was calculated from normalized within-repertoire ranks of inferred template counts. Generation probabilities in a later analysis came from a VDJ recombination model fitted to out-of-frame rearrangements, and those results were checked against IGoR. In a later analysis, TCR-TCR, TCR-HLA and TCR-CMV co-occurrence was scored with hypergeometric tests, and a repertoire-size bias correction was applied to TCR pairs. False discovery rates were estimated in a later analysis by permuting HLA or CMV assignments 20 times. In a later analysis, co-occurring TCRs were grouped using DBSCAN, with TCRdist sequence similarity added in when clustering inside HLA-allele-positive subsets. For co-occurrence clustering, repertoires with fewer than 30,000 or more than 120,000 public chains were excluded, along with four to six repertoires with anomalous nucleotide sharing. TCRdb took this table from immuneACCESS and kept in-frame rearrangements with V and J called. Such tables lack part of the clones; where checked against another copy, unresolved V genes explain under half of the gap, and the rest is unexplained. Clone size and V and J calls were adopted from that table, with D and trimming inferred from the DNA. The sample's table covers about 96,000 clones. The ten largest clones represent 3% to 3.5% of the sample.

Overall results and qualifications from the work: According to the authors, the approach could potentially be generalized to other disease states and immunological phenotypes. According to a later analysis, most CMV-associated TCR beta chains appeared to be HLA-restricted, and the HLA associations seemed to be driven largely by CMV exposure. In a later analysis, several top co-occurrence clusters were reported to appear linked to parvovirus B19, influenza, CMV and Epstein-Barr virus. In a later genetic analysis, a missense DCLRE1C variant was associated with V-gene and J-gene trimming of TCR beta chains, and the association was replicated in an independent cohort. The classifier was reported to diagnose cytomegalovirus status with high specificity and sensitivity in both the original and validation cohorts. While some public TCRs were present in many individuals, most TCR sequences turned up only very rarely across donors. Because the 87-base-pair reads could not distinguish some IMGT-functional V segments, including TRBV6-2 and TRBV6-3, those segments were excluded. In an earlier analysis of roughly 560 of the donors, most TCR beta V segments were observed in productive rearrangements about 87% or about 30% of the time, broadly matching IMGT annotations. CMV serostatus was the only immune exposure information available for the cohort. Because some donors lacked HLA typing at each locus, the association tests relied only on the typed subset. In vitro tests confirmed that three of the cytomegalovirus-associated TCR beta chains recognize cytomegalovirus antigens. At a false discovery rate of 0.05, a later analysis linked 15,000 to 20,000 TCR beta sequences to specific HLA alleles. In a later analysis, TCR association rates were found to vary across HLA loci, with the most associated TCRs seen for DRB1 alleles and the fewest for HLA-C alleles. Sequencing depth was assumed to be roughly uniform across donors in the presence/absence analyses, though that assumption may not hold. A further reported finding was that TCR beta sequences accurately predicted the HLA-A and HLA-B alleles for most subjects in the first cohort. A cluster of highly shared sequence variants was judged likely to represent a technical artifact of the sequencing pipeline. Seventeen rarely observed V segments, including chromosome 9 orphons, were excluded from the earlier analysis of about 500 of the donors because counts were too low. According to a later genetic analysis, donors in an Asian-associated ancestry cluster had fewer N-insertions in productive TCRs than the approximately 630-donor mean. A total of 150 to 200 TCR beta chains were listed by the study as associated with cytomegalovirus. Strong co-occurrence of HLA alleles, especially DR and DQ, made assigning TCR associations to individual alleles difficult. Correlated functional status among segregating V segments might be attributable to linkage disequilibrium, but an unknown experimental factor could not be ruled out. A later analysis found that HLA-associated TCR beta chains were more clonally expanded and had lower generation probabilities than equally common non-associated chains. Only TCR beta chains were sequenced in this cohort, and the absence of alpha or paired-chain data limited detectable features.

In the case of this clone: Its recognized antigen is unknown.

As encoded in the germline V gene, CDR1 is KGHSH while CDR2 is LQKENI. From V the trimming removes 6 bases and from J it removes 1 base, while the gene matches leave 5 bases of the junction unaccounted for. The CDR3 runs 14 amino acids, cysteine and phenylalanine included. The read is trimmed to its CDR3 DNA, 42 bases read in frame from base 1. Recombination linked TRBV18 to TRBJ1-2; 7 of the junction bases match TRBD1. Material: PBMCs. This TCR derives from a woman in her thirties in good health and CMV-seronegative. The CDR3 region: CASSPGQINYGYTF. Here is the DNA: TGTGCCAGCTCGCCGGGACAGATTAACTATGGCTACACCTTC.